This T cell receptor (beta chain) was captured by sequencing in a study of spatial heterogeneity in lung cancer. Study-wide context: Alpha-chain sequences were consistently detected less often than beta-chain sequences.

This clonotype appeared many times. CDR3 length: 15 amino acids. V shed 5 bases, J shed 6 bases, and the junction held 9 bases outside the gene matches. The germline V gene has CDR1 LNHNV and CDR2 YYDKDF (reference sequence). Each CDR3 protein is one row after TCRdb ran MiXCR on the 5' RACE reads. The profile shows around 50,000 distinct CDR3 sequences, less than 8.5% of them singletons. The time point: sample taken at primary tumor resection. Whole RNA obtained from tumor, nontumor lung or frozen PBMC underwent sequencing without sorting. This clonotype was sampled from a female donor with early-stage non-small cell lung cancer. V gene TRBV15 combines with J gene TRBJ1-2; 10 positions match TRBD1. The material sequenced was PBMCs, taken at surgery. As DNA, the CDR3 is TGTGCCACCAGCCTTCGCGGGACAGGGGTGGATGGCTACACCTTC. Translating it yields CATSLRGTGVDGYTF.